The clone carrying this TCR beta chain was counted a single time. The antigen remains unidentified. This sample was included in a study of cytomegalovirus exposure and HLA in healthy donors. General study results and limits: Most sequenced TCRs were rare (though some public TCRs occurred in many donors).

The data were produced by immunoSEQ multiplex PCR, yet TCRdb's version contains in-frame clones alone and is incomplete. The repertoire includes over 200,000 clones, around 78% of them detected once, and less than 7% sits in the top ten. Germline V lookup: CDR1 MNHNS, CDR2 SASEGT. The CDR3 is 14 residues long. The ends lost 6 bases at V and 4 bases at J; junction bases unmatched: 7. Material for sequencing was PBMCs. The TCR was taken from a woman under 30 in good health and CMV-seronegative. The chain joins TRBV6-1 to TRBJ1-2, with 8 bases matching TRBD1. CDR3 nucleotides: TGTGCCAGCAGAGCCGGGACAGGACGCTATGGCTACACCTTC. It yields the protein CASRAGTGRYGYTF.